Described below is a single TCR beta chain sequence and its context. This clonotype was counted ten times or more. The target of this receptor is not known. No base quality values were provided; no much bigger clone lies one nucleotide off. For repertoire sequencing, the TCR beta CDR3 regions were amplified from RNA transcripts. HTBI primers and the Qiagen OneStep RT-PCR kit were used in a first-round RT-PCR, which was followed by a second-round multiplex PCR, size selection and purification. Libraries were sequenced paired-end with 100 bp reads on an Illumina HiSeq2000. Under the source paper's analysis protocol: SOAPnuke was used for read processing, and reads with adapters, uncalled bases, a mean Phred below 15, or no exact constant-primer or identifier match were discarded. COPE v1.2.5 was used to merge the high-quality paired reads. Unique nucleotide sequences were defined as clonotypes and aligned to IMGT TRB V, D and J references using MiTCR v1.1. The analysis was limited to V-J combinations with a frequency above 0.0001, which together covered 99.2% of repertoires. A TCR clonal expansion and chaos score per V-J combination was defined as the ratio of F50 clonal expansion to chaos observed in the TCRdist matrix. Welch's t-statistics and random forest were used to reduce features to about a dozen V-J combinations, which were fed into a naive Bayes classifier. The Morisita-Horn index was used to measure how similar the thyroid and blood repertoires were. Using fastp at Q25 and MiXCR, TCRdb reprocessed the public reads and kept productive beta chains. CDR3 protein sequences are deduplicated, and each keeps its most common genes and DNA. The V and J calls here are based on TCRdb, not the publication. In this sample the table shows a few hundred thousand distinct CDR3 sequences, roughly 15% of which occur a single time. The ten most abundant clones make up roughly an eighth of the sample.

Spanning cysteine to phenylalanine, the CDR3 consists of 17 amino acids. The read is trimmed to its CDR3 DNA, 51 bases read in frame from base 1. The germline V gene encodes CDR1 MNHEY and CDR2 SVGAGI. Trimming takes 2 bases from V and 1 base from J, and the germline ends sit 17 bases apart. Ophthalmopathy patients had moderately to severely active disease, Clinical Activity Score of at least 3, NOSPECS grade of at least 4, and disease duration under 3 months. Patients with other autoimmune diseases, uncontrolled infections, pregnancy or lactation were excluded from the study. Clinical symptoms, serum thyroxine, TRAb, thyroid ultrasound and orbital computed tomography formed the basis of the diagnosis. Ficoll-Paque density gradient centrifugation was used to isolate PBMCs from about 10 ml of fresh peripheral blood. Trizol reagent was used to extract the total RNA, and its quality was then checked on an Agilent 2100 Bioanalyzer.

These data come from a study of Graves' ophthalmopathy and Graves' hyperthyroidism (dated by TCRdb to 2016 to 2018). About the study as a whole: Peripheral blood was collected at initial diagnosis, prior to any treatment. The study used signatures of the TCR beta repertoire to tell Graves' ophthalmopathy apart from Graves' hyperthyroidism and to predict which patients would progress to ophthalmopathy. In total, approximately 130 blood samples were TCR-sequenced: 40 to 45 ophthalmopathy, around 75 hyperthyroidism and roughly 17 hyperthyroidism-to-ophthalmopathy patients. To explore V-J signatures distinguishing ophthalmopathy from hyperthyroidism, a discovery set of 100 patients (around 42 ophthalmopathy, some 57 stable hyperthyroidism) was enrolled. For independent validation, a separate cohort was made up of approximately 18 hyperthyroidism patients plus 17 patients who later progressed from hyperthyroidism to ophthalmopathy. T-cell repertoires of thyroid tissue and blood were compared in a handful of hyperthyroidism patients. Once sampling was done, hyperthyroidism patients were given methimazole at a starting dose of 30 mg daily, while ophthalmopathy patients were given high-dose intravenous methylprednisolone. Summary of the overall study and its limitations: In validation, the model predicted ophthalmopathy progression with about 71% sensitivity and around 72% specificity; more than ten predicted patients were CT-confirmed with GO in a median of around 6 months. Ophthalmopathy was separated from stable hyperthyroidism by the 13-signature model with just under 90% sensitivity and 81% to 83% specificity in cross-validation and with 80%/75% in the test set. Among expanded thyroid clonotypes with frequency above 0.001, most also showed up in blood, which suggests that blood repertoires may reflect the thyroid immune response. Sample size was not statistically predetermined, and group allocation was not concealed from the investigators.

The source material was peripheral blood. The rearrangement joined TRBV6-5 to TRBJ2-5; no D gene is confidently identified. The origin of this receptor is an adult man with Graves' ophthalmopathy. The DNA reads TGTGCCAGCAGTTACCTGGACGCCTTCTTCCCCCAAGAGACCCAGTACTTC. This translates into CASSYLDAFFPQETQYF.